The clone carrying this TCR beta chain has a handful of counts. Its antigen is unidentified. The data belong to a study of beta chain features in type 1 diabetes. Overall study results and limits: Fewer insertions but more deletions were seen at VDJ junctions in type 1 diabetes patients. When Type 1 diabetes patients were examined, their TCRB CDR3s proved moderately but significantly shorter in all four CD4+ subsets.

Isolated RNA was reverse transcribed in full, so expressed TCRB transcripts were sequenced. The data were produced by immunoSEQ multiplex PCR, yet TCRdb's version contains in-frame clones alone and is incomplete. The sample consists of some 250,000 clones, approximately 15% of them appearing once. CDR1 MNHNY and CDR2 SVGAGI come from the germline V gene (reference sequence). The V and J ends lost 6 bases and 2 bases respectively, with 4 bases between them. This CDR3 spans 11 amino acids. The rearrangement uses TRBV6-6 and TRBJ2-5, with D unclear. Specimen: naive CD4+ T cells from blood. The TCR originated in a man younger than 40 with type 1 diabetes. CDR3 in DNA: TGTGCCAGCAGCCAACAAGAGACCCAGTACTTC. It is translated as CASSQQETQYF.